One sample yielded the 13 T cell receptor beta chains listed below, sequenced in a study of beta chain features in type 1 diabetes (dated 2018 in TCRdb). Overall results and qualifications from the work: A moderate but significant shortening of TCRB CDR3 length was observed in type 1 diabetes patients in all four CD4+ subsets.

Libraries were made using the immunoSEQ multiplex PCR assay. The High Capacity cDNA Reverse Transcription Kit was used to reverse transcribe all of the isolated RNA, meaning that expressed TCRB transcripts were what got sequenced. As stored in TCRdb, this immuneACCESS dataset retains in-frame rearrangements with V and J assigned. A fraction of the clones does not appear; measured against another copy, unresolved V genes explain less than half of the discrepancy, and the remainder lacks a known reason. For this sample there are around 160,000 clones; roughly 60% appear just once. Of the sample, around 0.08% is held by the ten largest clones. The antigens these receptors bind are not known. Specimen: naive CD4+ T cells from blood. This specimen's cell subset or site label, per the study, means: true naive CD4+ T cells. The source of these receptors is a man younger than 40 with type 1 diabetes.

This clone turned up a few times. The same CDR3 can be traced to other DNA sequences in this sample. V and J are TRBV30 and TRBJ2-7; D not certain. This CDR3 is built from 11 residues. Deletions cut 2 bases from V and 0 bases from J, with 2 bases between. Germline CDR1 and CDR2: GTSNPN and SVGIG (reference sequence). The CDR3 nucleotides read TGTGCCTGGAGTCCCTCCTACGAGCAGTACTTC. Translated, it gives CAWSPSYEQYF.

The chain has TRBV5-1 and TRBJ2-6; perhaps TRBD2 as D (6 bases). Trimming cost V 5 bases and J 0 bases, with 9 bases left between them. There are 15 residues in the CDR3. The germline V gene encodes CDR1 SGHRS and CDR2 YFSETQ. The CDR3 DNA sequence: TGCGCCAGCAGTAGCGGTAACTCTGGGGCCAACGTCCTGACTTTC. Translation: CASSSGNSGANVLTF.

This sequence joins TRBV6-5 and TRBJ1-1; possible D gene TRBD1, 5 bases. The CDR3 has 14 amino acids. Germline CDR1 reads MNHEY; CDR2 reads SVGAGI. The ends were cut back, 4 bases at V and 7 bases at J, with 16 bases in the middle. For the CDR3, the DNA is TGTGCCAGCAGTTCCCGGGACTCACGATATGAAGCTTTCTTT. Its protein is CASSSRDSRYEAFF.

V usage is TRBV21-1 and J usage is TRBJ2-1; the table's D call TRBD2 went unverified against the DNA. TRBV21-1 represents a pseudogene. This CDR3 has 17 residues. CDR3 region: CASSTRCQGGSYNEQFF. The CDR3 nucleotides are TGTGCCAGCAGCACACGGTGCCAGGGAGGTTCATACAATGAGCAGTTCTTC.

This clone came up a few times. The V and J genes are TRBV7-2 and TRBJ2-3, with 11 bases fitting TRBD2. In germline, CDR1 is SGHTA, CDR2 FQGNSA. The CDR3 runs 16 residues. With 2 bases clipped from V and 1 base from J, the junction kept 2 bases outside the gene matches. This CDR3 is CASSLILAGGTDTQYF. Written as DNA, the CDR3 is TGTGCCAGCAGCTTAATACTAGCGGGGGGCACAGATACGCAGTATTTT.

This chain links TRBV2 with TRBJ1-2; no clear D. Germline CDR1 reads SNHLY; CDR2 reads FYNNEI. V lost 1 base and J 3 bases, leaving 6 bases between the germline ends. This CDR3 has 13 amino acids. CDR3 loop: CASSEGGHYGYTF. The CDR3 DNA sequence: TGTGCCAGCAGTGAAGGCGGTCACTATGGCTACACCTTC.

The chain is built from TRBV21-1 and TRBJ1-3. TRBV21-1 is assigned pseudogene status. This CDR3 has 10 amino acids. In DNA, the CDR3 is TGTGCCAGCAGCAGAAACACCATATATTTT. It encodes CASSRNTIYF.

This chain uses TRBV19 with TRBJ2-3; 8 nucleotides agree with TRBD1. The CDR3 contains 15 residues. J was trimmed by 4 bases and V by 6 bases; bases with no gene match: 9. Germline V gene data show CDR1 as LNHDA and CDR2 as SQIVND (reference sequence). The CDR3 spells CASSRGLGTADTQYF. CDR3 coding DNA: TGTGCCAGTAGCAGGGGGCTAGGTACCGCAGATACGCAGTATTTT.

This chain links TRBV10-3 with TRBJ2-5, with 10 bases aligning to TRBD1. With 10 bases clipped from V and 2 bases from J, the junction kept 4 bases outside the gene matches. This CDR3 spans 13 amino acids. Germline V gene lookup returns CDR1 ENHRY and CDR2 SYGVKD. The CDR3 DNA is TGTGCCAGCGAGGGACAGGGGCAAGAGACCCAGTACTTC. Translated: CASEGQGQETQYF.

This sequence joins TRBV30 and TRBJ2-7; 11 bases are shared with TRBD1. This CDR3 is built from 11 residues. The germline V gene encodes CDR1 GTSNPN and CDR2 SVGIG (reference sequence). V lost 8 bases to trimming and J lost 5 bases; unmatched junction nucleotides: 2. CDR3 sequence: CAGDRGNEQYF. CDR3 nucleotides: TGTGCCGGGGACAGGGGGAACGAGCAGTACTTC.

The J gene is TRBJ2-7, the V gene TRBV30; D may be TRBD1 (6 bases). Trimming stripped 0 bases from V and 0 bases from J, with 12 bases between. This CDR3 is 15 amino acids long. CDR1 and CDR2 from the germline V gene are GTSNPN and SVGIG (reference sequence). Here the CDR3 DNA reads TGTGCCTGGAGTGTAGGTACAGGGAGCTCCTACGAGCAGTACTTC. It specifies CAWSVGTGSSYEQYF.

This clone was found once. V usage is TRBV30 and J usage is TRBJ2-1, with TRBD1 identical over 7 bases. This CDR3 is built from 12 residues. J lost 7 bases, V lost 3 bases, and 3 bases had no gene match. CDR1 is GTSNPN, CDR2 SVGIG, per germline (reference sequence). The CDR3 sequence: CAWSLTGNEQFF. The CDR3 region has the DNA TGTGCCTGGAGCTTGACAGGGAATGAGCAGTTCTTC.

This rearrangement joins TRBV5-4 to TRBJ2-1, with D perhaps matching TRBD1 (6 bases). The CDR3 consists of 14 residues. V lost 3 bases, J lost 5 bases, and 12 bases lay in between. Germline CDR1 reads SGHNT; CDR2 reads YYREEE (reference sequence). CDR3: CASSSGTLDNEQFF. As DNA, the CDR3 is TGTGCCAGCAGCTCCGGGACATTAGACAATGAGCAGTTCTTC.